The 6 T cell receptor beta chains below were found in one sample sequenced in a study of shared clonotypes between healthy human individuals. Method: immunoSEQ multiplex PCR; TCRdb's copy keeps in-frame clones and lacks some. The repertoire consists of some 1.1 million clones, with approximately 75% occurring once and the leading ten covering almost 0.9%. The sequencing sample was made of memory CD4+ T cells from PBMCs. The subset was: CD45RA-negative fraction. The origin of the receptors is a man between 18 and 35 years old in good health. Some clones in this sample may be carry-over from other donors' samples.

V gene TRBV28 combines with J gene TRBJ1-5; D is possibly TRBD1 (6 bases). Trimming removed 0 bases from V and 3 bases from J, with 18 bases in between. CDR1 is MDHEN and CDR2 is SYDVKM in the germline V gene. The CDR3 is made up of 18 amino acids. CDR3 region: CASSLWGGSGGPNQPQHF. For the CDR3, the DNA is TGTGCCAGCAGTTTATGGGGGGGCTCCGGGGGCCCCAATCAGCCCCAGCATTTT.

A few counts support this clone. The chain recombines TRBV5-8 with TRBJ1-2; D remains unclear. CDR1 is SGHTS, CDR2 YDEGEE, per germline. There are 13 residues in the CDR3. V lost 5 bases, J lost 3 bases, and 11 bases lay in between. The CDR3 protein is CASSLGWDYGYTF. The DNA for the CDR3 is TGTGCCAGCAGTCTGGGGTGGGACTATGGCTACACCTTC.

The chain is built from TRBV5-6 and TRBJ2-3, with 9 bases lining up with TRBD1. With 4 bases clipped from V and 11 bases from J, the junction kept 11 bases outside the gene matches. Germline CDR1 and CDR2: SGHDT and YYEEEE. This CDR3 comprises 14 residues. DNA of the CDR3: TGTGCCAGCAGCCGGGACAGGGTAGCACAGATGCAGTATTTT. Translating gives CASSRDRVAQMQYF.

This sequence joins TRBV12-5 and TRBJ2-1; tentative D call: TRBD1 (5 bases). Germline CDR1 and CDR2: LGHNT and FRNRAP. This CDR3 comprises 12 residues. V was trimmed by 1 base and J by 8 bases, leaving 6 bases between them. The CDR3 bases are TGTGCTAGTGGTTTGGAGGGGCATGAGCAGTTCTTC. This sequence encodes CASGLEGHEQFF. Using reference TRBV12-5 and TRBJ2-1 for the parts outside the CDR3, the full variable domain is DARVTQTPRHKVTEMGQEVTMRCQPILGHNTVFWYRQTMMQGLELLAYFRNRAPLDDSGMPKDRFSAEMPDATLATLKIQPSEPRDSAVYFCASGLEGHEQFFGPGTRLTVL.

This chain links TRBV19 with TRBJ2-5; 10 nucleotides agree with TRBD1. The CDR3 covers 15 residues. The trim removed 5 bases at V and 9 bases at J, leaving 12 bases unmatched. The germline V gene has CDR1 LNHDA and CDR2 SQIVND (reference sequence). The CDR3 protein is CASSFQTGGPEAQYF. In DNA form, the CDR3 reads TGTGCCAGTAGTTTCCAGACAGGGGGCCCGGAGGCCCAGTACTTC.

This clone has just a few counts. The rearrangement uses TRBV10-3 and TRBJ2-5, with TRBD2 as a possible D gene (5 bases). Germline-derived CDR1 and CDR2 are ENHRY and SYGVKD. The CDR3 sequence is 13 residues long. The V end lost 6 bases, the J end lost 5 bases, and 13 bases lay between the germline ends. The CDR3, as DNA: TGTGCCATCAGCCGGGGATTAGGGGAGACCCAGTACTTC. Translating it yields CAISRGLGETQYF.